Following are 3 T cell receptor beta chains from one sample sequenced in a study of cytomegalovirus exposure and HLA in healthy donors. 60 Vbeta and 13 Jbeta primers were used in PCR. The table came from immunoSEQ multiplex PCR; TCRdb's copy has only in-frame clones and leaves some out. The sample has about 140,000 clones, 70% to 85% seen once. The specimen was PBMCs. These TCRs come from a woman aged 55 to 70 in good health and CMV-seropositive.

As for this clone: Other nucleotide sequences from this sample produce the same CDR3. The chain has TRBV11-3 and TRBJ1-1, with a possible D match to TRBD1 (5 bases). With 1 base removed from V and 1 base from J, the gap between germline ends came to 7 bases. CDR1 SGHNT and CDR2 YENEEA come from the germline V gene. This CDR3 contains 14 residues. In DNA, the CDR3 is TGTGCCAGCAGCTTAGGGGGGGGGAACACTGAAGCTTTCTTT. This encodes CASSLGGGNTEAFF. Together with reference TRBV11-3 and TRBJ1-1, the CDR3 gives the full variable domain: EAGVVQSPRYKIIEKKQPVAFWCNPISGHNTLYWYLQNLGQGPELLIRYENEEAVDDSQLPKDRFSAERLKGVDSTLKIQPAELGDSAVYLCASSLGGGNTEAFFGQGTRLTVV.

J is TRBJ2-1 and V is TRBV19; D is possibly TRBD2 (6 bases). The CDR3 loop spans 16 amino acids. Trimming pared 7 bases from V and 0 bases from J, leaving 16 bases between. CDR1 is LNHDA and CDR2 is SQIVND in the germline V gene (reference sequence). The CDR3 reads CASNPFAGSSYNEQFF. For the CDR3, the DNA is TGTGCCAGTAACCCTTTTGCGGGAAGCTCCTACAATGAGCAGTTCTTC. The whole variable domain, remainder taken from reference TRBV19 and TRBJ2-1, is DGGITQSPKYLFRKEGQNVTLSCEQNLNHDAMYWYRQDPGQGLRLIYYSQIVNDFQKGDIAEGYSVSREKKESFPLTVTSAQKNPTAFYLCASNPFAGSSYNEQFFGPGTRLTVL.

The V call is TRBV29-1, the J call TRBJ2-3; D might be TRBD2 (6 bases). There are 16 residues in the CDR3. Trimming took 5 bases from V and 5 from J, leaving 23 bases between them. Germline CDR1 reads SQVTM; CDR2 reads ANQGSEA. The CDR3 protein is CSVKHVSTGRLDTQYF. CDR3 nucleotides: TGCAGCGTTAAACACGTATCCACTGGGAGGTTAGATACGCAGTATTTT.